This T cell receptor (beta chain) came from a study of ipilimumab plus nivolumab after autologous stem cell transplantation. In regard to this clone: Antigen specificity is unknown.

Study-wide results and caveats: Per the authors, repertoire, Treg and microbiota data justify further study.

Dosing: nivolumab 3 mg/kg IV, weeks 1, 4, 7, 10, then every two weeks to week 26. Clones were read by immunoSEQ multiplex PCR, and TCRdb kept only the in-frame ones, dropping some. The sample lists approximately 12,000 clones; roughly three quarters were seen once. The material sequenced was PBMCs, taken in a trial of ipilimumab plus nivolumab as post-transplant consolidation. This receptor was identified in a male donor with diffuse large B-cell lymphoma.

CDR3 in amino acids: CASSSRDRLSEQFF. CDR3 in DNA: TGTGCCAGTAGTTCCCGGGACAGGTTAAGTGAGCAGTTCTTC. The chain combines TRBV19 with TRBJ2-1, with 8 bases aligning to TRBD1. CDR1 and CDR2 (germline): LNHDA, SQIVND (reference sequence). The CDR3 spans 14 residues. Trimming removed 5 bases from V and 9 bases from J; junction bases left unmatched: 9.